These T cell receptor beta chains were read from a single sample in a study of T-cell memory formation after mild COVID-19. TCRdb recomputed calls from the 5' RACE reads with MiXCR, one row per CDR3 protein. The data show 200,000 to 250,000 distinct CDR3 sequences, 8% to 9.5% seen once. The sequenced sample was PBMCs or a T cell subset sorted from them (not recorded which). These receptors were obtained from a man younger than 35 who had mild COVID-19 (a few samples of this study predate the infection). Cell type and time point are not known. Each CDR3 is given with its conserved first and last residue. D genes are given only for firm matches. Some rows mark clone size as missing; the rest say once, few, many or name a class of expanded clone.

j_call: TRBJ1-2; d_call: TRBD1; clone_size: many; v_call: TRBV28; cdr3_aa: CASRQTGGHGYTF; cdr3_nt: TGTGCCAGCAGGCAGACAGGGGGCCATGGCTACACCTTC
j_call: TRBJ1-5; d_call: -; clone_size: -; v_call: TRBV6-2/TRBV6-3; cdr3_aa: CASRDSIAWNQPQHF; cdr3_nt: TGTGCCAGCAGAGACTCTATTGCGTGGAATCAGCCCCAGCATTTT
j_call: TRBJ2-4; d_call: -; clone_size: many; v_call: TRBV6-6; cdr3_aa: CASQPRDGKNIQYF; cdr3_nt: TGTGCCAGTCAACCCCGGGACGGTAAAAACATTCAGTACTTC
j_call: TRBJ1-5; d_call: TRBD1; clone_size: -; v_call: TRBV20-1; cdr3_aa: CSAREGGSGQGNQPQHF; cdr3_nt: TGCAGTGCTAGAGAGGGGGGGAGTGGACAGGGAAATCAGCCCCAGCATTTT
j_call: TRBJ1-1; d_call: -; clone_size: -; v_call: TRBV5-1; cdr3_aa: CASRGVSNTEAFF; cdr3_nt: TGCGCCAGCAGAGGGGTTTCGAACACTGAAGCTTTCTTT
j_call: TRBJ2-5; d_call: -; clone_size: -; v_call: TRBV14; cdr3_aa: CASSQGRYQETQYF; cdr3_nt: TGTGCCAGCAGCCAAGGGCGGTACCAAGAGACCCAGTACTTC
j_call: TRBJ1-6; d_call: TRBD1; clone_size: -; v_call: TRBV5-1; cdr3_aa: CASSWDREDSPLHF; cdr3_nt: TGCGCCAGCAGCTGGGACAGGGAAGATTCACCCCTCCACTTT
j_call: TRBJ1-4; d_call: -; clone_size: -; v_call: TRBV30; cdr3_aa: CAWTRRFNEKLFF; cdr3_nt: TGTGCCTGGACCCGCCGGTTTAATGAAAAACTGTTTTTT
j_call: TRBJ1-3; d_call: -; clone_size: many; v_call: TRBV15; cdr3_aa: CATSRDQGSWDGNTIYF; cdr3_nt: TGTGCCACCAGCAGAGATCAAGGTTCCTGGGATGGAAACACCATATATTTT
j_call: TRBJ1-1; d_call: -; clone_size: many; v_call: TRBV6-5; cdr3_aa: CASSYSGRNTEAFF; cdr3_nt: TGTGCCAGCAGTTACTCGGGGAGGAACACTGAAGCTTTCTTT
j_call: TRBJ1-5; d_call: -; clone_size: few; v_call: TRBV12-3/TRBV12-4; cdr3_aa: CASSFYSGTRDQPQHF; cdr3_nt: TGTGCCAGCAGTTTTTATTCCGGGACGAGGGATCAGCCCCAGCATTTT
j_call: TRBJ2-7; d_call: TRBD2; clone_size: -; v_call: TRBV6-5; cdr3_aa: CASSRPGRGDYEQYF; cdr3_nt: TGTGCCAGCAGTCGTCCAGGGCGGGGGGACTACGAGCAGTACTTC
j_call: TRBJ1-2; d_call: -; clone_size: few; v_call: TRBV28; cdr3_aa: CASIPLRLANYGYTF; cdr3_nt: TGTGCCAGCATTCCTCTTAGGCTTGCTAACTATGGCTACACCTTC
j_call: TRBJ2-6; d_call: TRBD1; clone_size: -; v_call: TRBV11-2; cdr3_aa: CASRSSRQGNWANVLTF; cdr3_nt: TGTGCCAGCCGATCCTCGAGACAGGGGAACTGGGCCAACGTCCTGACTTTC
j_call: TRBJ2-3; d_call: -; clone_size: -; v_call: TRBV2; cdr3_aa: CASSEVYTQYF; cdr3_nt: TGTGCCAGCAGTGAAGTCTATACGCAGTATTTT
j_call: TRBJ2-5; d_call: -; clone_size: few; v_call: TRBV6-5; cdr3_aa: CASVKQETQYF; cdr3_nt: TGTGCCAGCGTGAAGCAAGAGACCCAGTACTTC
j_call: TRBJ1-1; d_call: -; clone_size: few; v_call: TRBV6-5; cdr3_aa: CASSYSAGVKAFF; cdr3_nt: TGTGCCAGCAGTTACTCCGCCGGGGTTAAAGCTTTCTTT
j_call: TRBJ1-6; d_call: TRBD1; clone_size: many; v_call: TRBV7-2; cdr3_aa: CASSQRDRGTLHF; cdr3_nt: TGTGCCAGCAGCCAACGGGACAGGGGAACCCTCCACTTT
j_call: TRBJ2-3; d_call: -; clone_size: -; v_call: TRBV10-1; cdr3_aa: CASSEARSDTQYF; cdr3_nt: TGCGCCAGCAGTGAGGCCCGAAGCGATACGCAGTATTTT